The clone carrying this T cell receptor (beta chain) was seen only once. The CDR3 has 18 amino acids. Trimming stripped 0 bases from V and 4 bases from J, with 18 bases between. CDR1 SGHDN and CDR2 FVKESK come from the germline V gene. The source of the sample is a study of Ad26.COV2.S vaccination and SARS-CoV-2 variants. Study background: The donor participated in the COV1001 trial, in its Ad26.COV2.S arm.

Only in-frame clones appear in the TCRdb table, and some are missing; sequencing was by immunoSEQ multiplex PCR. The sample lists 380,000 or so clones, less than 90% seen once, with around 6.6% in the top ten. The treatment: around 19 received Ad26.COV2.S at low or high dose, single or two shots; several received placebo; per-sample allocation not given. Vaccine and placebo recipients were sampled on day 63 after the first injection. This sample comprised peripheral blood, obtained in a trial of Ad26.COV2.S vaccine versus placebo. This sequence originates from a person aged 18 to 65 who received the Ad26.COV2.S COVID-19 vaccine or a placebo. This chain connects TRBV14 to TRBJ2-2; D not certain. CDR3 loop: CASSQEGRFFSSTGELFF. The CDR3 coding sequence is TGTGCCAGCAGCCAAGAGGGCAGGTTCTTTTCGAGCACCGGGGAGCTGTTTTTT.